This T cell receptor (beta chain) is from a study of shared clonotypes between healthy human individuals. Sequencing was performed with immunoSEQ multiplex PCR; in TCRdb, only in-frame clones are kept and a portion is missing. The sample contains approximately 1,500,000 clones, 98% of which appear only once. This CDR3 is built from 16 residues. With 4 bases clipped from V and 2 bases from J, the junction kept 9 bases outside the gene matches. The V gene's germline CDR1 is SGDLS and CDR2 YYNGEE. The receptor was isolated from a man under 40 in good health. The material sequenced was naive CD4+ T cells sorted from blood. Subset here: CD45RA+ positively selected. The rearrangement links TRBV9 to TRBJ2-3; 8 bases are a match to TRBD2. CDR3 sequence: CASSPISGIITDTQYF. The CDR3 DNA follows: TGTGCCAGCAGCCCCATTAGCGGGATCATCACAGATACGCAGTATTTT. Filled out from reference TRBV9 and TRBJ2-3, the complete variable domain reads DSGVTQTPKHLITATGQRVTLRCSPRSGDLSVYWYQQSLDQGLQFLIQYYNGEERAKGNILERFSAQQFPDLHSELNLSSLELGDSALYFCASSPISGIITDTQYFGPGTRLTVL.